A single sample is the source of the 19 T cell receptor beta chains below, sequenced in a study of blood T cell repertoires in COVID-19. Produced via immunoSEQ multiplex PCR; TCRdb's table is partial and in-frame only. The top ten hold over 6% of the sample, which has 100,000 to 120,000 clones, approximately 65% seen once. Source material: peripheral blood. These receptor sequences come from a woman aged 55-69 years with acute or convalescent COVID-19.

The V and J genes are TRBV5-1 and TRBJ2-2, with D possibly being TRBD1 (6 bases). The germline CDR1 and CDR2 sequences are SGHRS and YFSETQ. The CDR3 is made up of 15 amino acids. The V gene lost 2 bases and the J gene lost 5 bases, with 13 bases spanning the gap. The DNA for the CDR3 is TGCGCCAGCAGCTTCGCCGGGCAGGGGACCGGGGAGCTGTTTTTT. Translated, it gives CASSFAGQGTGELFF.

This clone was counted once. The CDR3 DNA is TGTGCCAGCAGTTCGGGACTCACCTCCGCGGGCACAGATACGCAGTATTTT. This gives the protein CASSSGLTSAGTDTQYF. The chain recombines TRBV6-2 or TRBV6-3 with TRBJ2-3; D perhaps matches TRBD2 (6 bases). V was pared by 4 bases and J by 1 base, with 18 bases between. CDR1 MNHEY and CDR2 SVGEGT come from the germline V gene. The CDR3 spans 17 residues.

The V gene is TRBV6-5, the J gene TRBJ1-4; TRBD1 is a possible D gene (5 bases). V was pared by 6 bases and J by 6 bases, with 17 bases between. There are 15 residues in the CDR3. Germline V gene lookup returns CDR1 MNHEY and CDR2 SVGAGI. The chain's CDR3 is CASSLGSGGYEKLFF. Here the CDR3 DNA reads TGTGCCAGCAGCCTCGGATCGGGGGGATATGAAAAACTGTTTTTT.

The CDR3 DNA reads as TGTGCCAGCAGCTTAGGCAGGGGGAGGCAAGAGACCCAGTACTTC. Its translation: CASSLGRGRQETQYF. The chain couples TRBV7-8 to TRBJ2-5, with a tentative D call TRBD1 (7 bases). There are 15 residues in the CDR3. The V gene lost 1 base and the J gene lost 2 bases, with 11 bases spanning the gap. CDR1 is SGHVS and CDR2 is FQNEAQ in the germline V gene.

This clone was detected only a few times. The CDR3 protein is CASSGGANTQYF. CDR3 sequence (DNA): TGTGCCAGCAGTGGGGGGGCGAATACGCAGTATTTT. V usage is TRBV28 and J usage is TRBJ2-3; D is possibly TRBD2 (7 bases). CDR3 size: 12 residues. Trimming cost V 5 bases and J 7 bases, with 10 bases left between them. In germline, CDR1 is MDHEN, CDR2 SYDVKM.

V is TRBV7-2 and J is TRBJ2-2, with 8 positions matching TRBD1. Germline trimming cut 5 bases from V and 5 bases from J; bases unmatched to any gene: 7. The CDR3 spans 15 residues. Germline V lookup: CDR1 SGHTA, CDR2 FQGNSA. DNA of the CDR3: TGTGCCAGCAGCGAGCAGGGGGCGCGTACCGGGGAGCTGTTTTTT. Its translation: CASSEQGARTGELFF.

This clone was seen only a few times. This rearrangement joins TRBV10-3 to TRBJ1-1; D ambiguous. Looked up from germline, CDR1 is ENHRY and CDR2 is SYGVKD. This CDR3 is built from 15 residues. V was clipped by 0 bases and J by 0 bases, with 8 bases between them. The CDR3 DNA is TGTGCCATCAGTGAGTCCGTCCTCCTGAACACTGAAGCTTTCTTT. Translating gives CAISESVLLNTEAFF.

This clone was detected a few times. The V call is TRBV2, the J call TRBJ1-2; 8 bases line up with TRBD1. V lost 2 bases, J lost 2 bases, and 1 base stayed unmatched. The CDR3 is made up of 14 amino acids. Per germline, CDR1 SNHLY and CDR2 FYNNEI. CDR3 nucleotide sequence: TGTGCCAGCAGTGAAAGGACAGGGAACTATGGCTACACCTTC. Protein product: CASSERTGNYGYTF.

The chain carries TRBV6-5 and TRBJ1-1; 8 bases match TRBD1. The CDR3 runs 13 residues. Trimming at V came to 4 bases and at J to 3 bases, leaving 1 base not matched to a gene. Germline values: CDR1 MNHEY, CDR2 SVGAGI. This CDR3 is CASSSTGDTEAFF. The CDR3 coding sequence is TGTGCCAGCAGTTCGACAGGGGACACTGAAGCTTTCTTT.

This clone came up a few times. DNA of the CDR3: TGTGCCACCAGTGACCCAGGACAGGGGGAACGGCCCCAGCATTTT. It yields the protein CATSDPGQGERPQHF. The J gene is TRBJ1-5, the V gene TRBV24-1, with 10 positions matching TRBD1. The germline gives CDR1 KGHDR, CDR2 SFDVKD. The J segment lost 9 bases and the V segment lost 4 bases, leaving 8 bases of the junction unmatched. CDR3 length: 15 amino acids.

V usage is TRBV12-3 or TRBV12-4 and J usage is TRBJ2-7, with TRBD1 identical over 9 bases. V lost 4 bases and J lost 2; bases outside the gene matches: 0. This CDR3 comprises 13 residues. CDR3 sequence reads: CASSWTGAYEQYF. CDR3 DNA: TGTGCCAGCAGTTGGACAGGGGCCTACGAGCAGTACTTC.

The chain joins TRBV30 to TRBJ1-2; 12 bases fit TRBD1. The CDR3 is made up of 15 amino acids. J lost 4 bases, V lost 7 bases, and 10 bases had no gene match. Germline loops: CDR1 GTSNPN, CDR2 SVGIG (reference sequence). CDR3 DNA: TGTGCCTCACCTGGGGGGACAGGGGGCTCCTATGGCTACACCTTC. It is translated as CASPGGTGGSYGYTF.

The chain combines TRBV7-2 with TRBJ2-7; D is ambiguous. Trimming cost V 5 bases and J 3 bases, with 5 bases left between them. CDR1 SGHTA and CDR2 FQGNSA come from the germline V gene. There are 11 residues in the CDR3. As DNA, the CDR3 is TGTGCCAGCAGCGAACACTACGAGCAGTACTTC. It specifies CASSEHYEQYF.

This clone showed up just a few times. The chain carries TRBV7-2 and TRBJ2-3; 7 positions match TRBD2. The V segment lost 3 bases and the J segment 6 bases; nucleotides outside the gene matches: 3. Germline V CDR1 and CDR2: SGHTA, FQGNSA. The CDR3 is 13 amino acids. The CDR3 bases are TGTGCCAGCAGCTTTGGGACTACGGATACGCAGTATTTT. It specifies CASSFGTTDTQYF.

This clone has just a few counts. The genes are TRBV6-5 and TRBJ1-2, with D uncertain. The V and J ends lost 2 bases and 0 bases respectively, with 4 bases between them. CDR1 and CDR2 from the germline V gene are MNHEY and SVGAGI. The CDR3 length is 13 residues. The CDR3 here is CASSYVSNYGYTF. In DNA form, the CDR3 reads TGTGCCAGCAGTTACGTCTCTAACTATGGCTACACCTTC.

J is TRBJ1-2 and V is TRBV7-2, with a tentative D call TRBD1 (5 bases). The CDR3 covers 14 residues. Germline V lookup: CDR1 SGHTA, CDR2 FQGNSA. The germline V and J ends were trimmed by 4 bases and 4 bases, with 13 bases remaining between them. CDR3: CASSSPKDTYGYTF. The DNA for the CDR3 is TGTGCCAGCAGCTCCCCCAAGGACACCTATGGCTACACCTTC.

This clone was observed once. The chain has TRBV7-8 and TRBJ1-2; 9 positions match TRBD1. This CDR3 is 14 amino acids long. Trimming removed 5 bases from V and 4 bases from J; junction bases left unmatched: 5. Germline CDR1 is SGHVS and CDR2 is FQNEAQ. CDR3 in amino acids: CASSHPDRGYGYTF. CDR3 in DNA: TGTGCCAGCAGCCATCCGGACAGGGGCTATGGCTACACCTTC.

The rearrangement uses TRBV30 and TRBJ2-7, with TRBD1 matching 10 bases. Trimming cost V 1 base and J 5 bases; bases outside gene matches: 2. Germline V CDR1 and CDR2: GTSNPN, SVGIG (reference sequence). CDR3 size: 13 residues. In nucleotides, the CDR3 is TGTGCCTGGAGTGGGACAGGGGGGAACGAGCAGTACTTC. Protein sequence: CAWSGTGGNEQYF.

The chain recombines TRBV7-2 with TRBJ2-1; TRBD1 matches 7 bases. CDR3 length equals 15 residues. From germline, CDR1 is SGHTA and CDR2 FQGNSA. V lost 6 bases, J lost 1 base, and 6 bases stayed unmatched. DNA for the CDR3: TGTGCCAGCAGATTGACAGGGTCATCCTACAATGAGCAGTTCTTC. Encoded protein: CASRLTGSSYNEQFF.